What follows are 9 T cell receptor beta chains derived from one specimen sequenced in a study of OX40 agonist ivuxolimab in advanced cancers. Generated by immunoSEQ multiplex PCR, the TCRdb table keeps only in-frame clones and is missing some. The sample contains about 72,000 clones, over 80% of which appear only once. Specimen: CD4+ or CD8+ T cells sorted from blood, collected in a trial of the OX40 agonist ivuxolimab. These receptors came from an adult with an advanced solid tumor such as melanoma, head and neck, liver or kidney cancer.

The V gene is TRBV7-9, the J gene TRBJ2-7; D possibly matches TRBD1 or TRBD2 (5 bases each). CDR3 size: 17 residues. Trimming removed 4 bases at V and 4 bases at J, with 23 bases between. Germline V gives CDR1 SEHNR, CDR2 FQNEAQ (reference sequence). The CDR3 sequence: CASSSREPRDPQYEQYF. The CDR3, as DNA: TGTGCCAGCAGCTCACGAGAACCCCGGGACCCCCAATACGAGCAGTACTTC.

This chain uses TRBV11-2 with TRBJ2-7, with a tentative D call TRBD1 (6 bases). V lost 1 base and J 2 bases, leaving 6 bases between the germline ends. Germline V CDR1 and CDR2: SGHAT, FQNNGV. The CDR3 covers 13 residues. The CDR3 sequence: CASSLGTAYEQYF. The CDR3, as DNA: TGTGCCAGCAGCTTAGGGACAGCCTACGAGCAGTACTTC.

This rearrangement joins TRBV19 to TRBJ2-7; TRBD2 matches at 8 bases. This CDR3 has 13 amino acids. V was pared by 3 bases and J by 6 bases, with 4 bases of the junction left unmatched. CDR1 LNHDA and CDR2 SQIVND come from the germline V gene (reference sequence). This CDR3 reads CASSMAGGGEQYF. For the CDR3, the DNA is TGTGCCAGTAGTATGGCGGGAGGCGGCGAGCAGTACTTC.

The gene calls are TRBV11-2 and TRBJ2-7, with TRBD1 matching 8 bases. This CDR3 comprises 15 residues. Germline V gene lookup returns CDR1 SGHAT and CDR2 FQNNGV. The V and J ends lost 1 base and 3 bases, in that order; junction bases with no gene match: 5. DNA for the CDR3: TGTGCCAGCAGCTTAGGGACAGGGAGCCTCTACGAGCAGTACTTC. It translates to CASSLGTGSLYEQYF. The complete variable domain, with remaining parts taken from reference TRBV11-2 and TRBJ2-7, reads EAGVAQSPRYKIIEKRQSVAFWCNPISGHATLYWYQQILGQGPKLLIQFQNNGVVDDSQLPKDRFSAERLKGVDSTLKIQPAKLEDSAVYLCASSLGTGSLYEQYFGPGTRLTVT.

This sequence joins TRBV27 and TRBJ1-1, with 10 bases matching TRBD1. The germline CDR1 and CDR2 sequences are MNHEY and SMNVEV (reference sequence). The J segment lost 6 bases and the V segment lost 6 bases, leaving 7 bases of the junction unmatched. This CDR3 has 14 residues. The CDR3 region is CASRTDRGHAEAFF. In DNA, the CDR3 is TGTGCCAGCAGGACAGACAGGGGGCACGCTGAAGCTTTCTTT.

V usage is TRBV5-8 and J usage is TRBJ1-6, with D hard to call. CDR1 and CDR2 (germline): SGHTS, YDEGEE. The CDR3 extends over 16 amino acids. V was shortened by 1 base and J by 3 bases, with 11 bases between the two germline ends. The CDR3 region is CASSLKSIGYNSPLHF. The CDR3 DNA reads as TGTGCCAGCAGCTTGAAAAGTATTGGCTATAATTCACCCCTCCACTTT.

Worth noting for this clone: The same CDR3 arises from other DNA sequences in this sample as well. This chain connects TRBV9 to TRBJ2-5; unclear D gene. The CDR3 covers 15 residues. From germline, CDR1 is SGDLS and CDR2 YYNGEE. Trimming pared 0 bases from V and 1 base from J, leaving 10 bases between. CDR3 amino acids: CASSVGLGSQETQYF. CDR3 DNA: TGTGCCAGCAGCGTAGGTTTAGGTTCCCAAGAGACCCAGTACTTC.

The J gene is TRBJ2-7, the V gene TRBV19; 7 bases agree with TRBD2. The J segment lost 4 bases and the V segment lost 6 bases, leaving 12 bases of the junction unmatched. From germline, CDR1 is LNHDA and CDR2 SQIVND (reference sequence). CDR3 size: 15 residues. The CDR3 DNA reads as TGTGCCAGTAGCCAAGGATGGGGGGAGGGTTACGAGCAGTACTTC. It yields the protein CASSQGWGEGYEQYF.

The chain couples TRBV27 to TRBJ1-2; no clear D gene. This CDR3 spans 13 amino acids. The V end lost 1 base, the J end lost 7 bases, and 10 bases lay between the germline ends. Germline CDR1 reads MNHEY; CDR2 reads SMNVEV (reference sequence). CDR3 nucleotide sequence: TGTGCCAGCAGTTTATTGCCCGCGGGTGGCTACACCTTC. Translated, it gives CASSLLPAGGYTF.